The 21 T cell receptor beta chains listed next were all sequenced from one sample in a study of blood T cell repertoires in COVID-19. Measured with immunoSEQ multiplex PCR; TCRdb has only the in-frame clones, and not every one. Among tens of thousands of clones, under 90% were seen once, and the ten largest hold 10% to 15%. The sequencing sample was made of peripheral blood. These receptors all stem from a man aged 50 to 59 with COVID-19, enrolled during active disease.

The chain recombines TRBV6-5 with TRBJ1-1, with D possibly TRBD1 on 5 matching bases. The CDR3 consists of 13 residues. V lost 9 bases, J lost 4 bases, and 15 bases lay in between. The germline V gene has CDR1 MNHEY and CDR2 SVGAGI. The CDR3 DNA reads as TGTGCCAGTCGGACAAGTACGGTCACTGAAGCTTTCTTT. Its translation is CASRTSTVTEAFF.

Here the CDR3 reads CASSKQGAEGNSPLHF. In DNA, the CDR3 is TGTGCCAGCAGCAAACAGGGGGCCGAGGGGAATTCACCCCTCCACTTT. V usage is TRBV7-9 and J usage is TRBJ1-6, with TRBD1 matching 9 bases. The CDR3 consists of 16 residues. CDR1 SEHNR and CDR2 FQNEAQ come from the germline V gene (reference sequence). J lost 7 bases, V lost 5 bases, and 9 bases had no gene match.

J is TRBJ2-2 and V is TRBV5-4; 11 bases map to TRBD2. The CDR3 runs 16 residues. CDR1 SGHNT and CDR2 YYREEE come from the germline V gene (reference sequence). With 7 bases clipped from V and 1 base from J, the junction kept 6 bases outside the gene matches. CDR3 protein: CASGNLAGGNTGELFF. Written as DNA, the CDR3 is TGTGCCAGCGGGAACCTAGCGGGGGGGAACACCGGGGAGCTGTTTTTT.

Only one count was recorded for this clone. The rearrangement links TRBV29-1 to TRBJ2-2, with 13 nucleotides matching TRBD2. CDR1 is SQVTM and CDR2 is ANQGSEA in the germline V gene. This CDR3 has 16 amino acids. After removal of 6 bases from V and 4 bases from J, the junction contained 8 bases not matched to a gene. CDR3 residues: CSVMGLAGWGTGELFF. Written as DNA, the CDR3 is TGCAGCGTCATGGGACTAGCGGGGTGGGGCACCGGGGAGCTGTTTTTT.

V and J are TRBV11-1 and TRBJ1-1; the D is unclear. Trimming cost V 3 bases and J 0 bases, with 8 bases left between them. Germline lookup yields CDR1 SGHAT and CDR2 FQDESV (reference sequence). The CDR3 totals 14 residues. CDR3 region: CASSLASMNTEAFF. The CDR3 DNA reads TGTGCCAGCAGCTTGGCTAGCATGAACACTGAAGCTTTCTTT.

This chain connects TRBV18 to TRBJ1-1; 9 nucleotides align to TRBD1. V shed 1 base, J shed 2 bases, and the junction held 8 bases outside the gene matches. The CDR3 has 17 residues. Germline V gene data show CDR1 as KGHSH and CDR2 as LQKENI. This chain's CDR3 is CASSPLTGGGGNTEAFF. The CDR3 nucleotides are TGTGCCAGCTCACCACTAACAGGGGGCGGGGGTAACACTGAAGCTTTCTTT.

This rearrangement joins TRBV4-1 to TRBJ1-3; D not certain. From germline, CDR1 is MGHRA and CDR2 YSYEKL. V dropped 0 bases and J dropped 0 bases, with 6 bases sitting between them. This CDR3 contains 15 residues. CDR3 amino acids: CASSQERDSGNTIYF. The CDR3 region has the DNA TGCGCCAGCAGCCAAGAGAGGGACTCTGGAAACACCATATATTTT.

The chain recombines TRBV5-4 with TRBJ2-3, with D uncertain. Trimming shortened V by 0 bases and J by 2 bases, and 4 bases separated the two germline ends. The germline V gene encodes CDR1 SGHNT and CDR2 YYREEE (reference sequence). CDR3 length equals 13 residues. As DNA, the CDR3 is TGTGCCAGCAGCTTGGACTCCACAGATACGCAGTATTTT. Translating it yields CASSLDSTDTQYF.

Details on this clone: Germline is not matched at one junction end, which may reflect a read error. The rearrangement joins TRBV7-3 to TRBJ1-2, with 9 bases matching TRBD1. The CDR3 has 16 amino acids. Germline V gene data show CDR1 as SGHTA and CDR2 as FQGTGA. The CDR3 region is CASSLTGGGLNYGYTF. The CDR3 DNA is TGTGCCAGCAGCCTAACAGGGGGCGGATTAAACTATGGCTACACCTTC.

The chain joins TRBV28 to TRBJ1-3; D unresolved. The CDR3 sequence is 17 residues long. Trimming removed 1 base from V and 0 bases from J, with 13 bases in between. Germline assignment: CDR1 MDHEN and CDR2 SYDVKM. The CDR3 spells CASSLSYGAISGNTIYF. The CDR3 nucleotides are TGTGCCAGCAGTTTATCGTACGGAGCCATCTCTGGAAACACCATATATTTT.

The chain joins TRBV7-9 to TRBJ2-5; D is possibly TRBD2 (5 bases). Germline V gives CDR1 SEHNR, CDR2 FQNEAQ (reference sequence). V dropped 5 bases and J dropped 5 bases, with 18 bases sitting between them. This CDR3 comprises 15 residues. The chain's CDR3 is CASSPSGSLGETQYF. CDR3 DNA sequence: TGTGCCAGCAGCCCGTCGGGGTCGCTAGGGGAGACCCAGTACTTC.

V is TRBV3-1 (or the pseudogene TRBV3-2) and J is TRBJ2-4; 8 bases match TRBD1. CDR1 is LGHDT, CDR2 YNNKEL, per germline (reference sequence). V was pared by 3 bases and J by 5 bases, with 12 bases of the junction left unmatched. The CDR3 length is 17 residues. CDR3 amino acids: CASSQAGQGRRQNIQYF. In DNA form, the CDR3 reads TGTGCCAGCAGCCAGGCAGGACAGGGCCGTCGACAAAACATTCAGTACTTC.

V is TRBV19 and J is TRBJ2-5; TRBD1 matches 10 bases. With 8 bases clipped from V and 3 bases from J, the junction kept 9 bases outside the gene matches. This CDR3 has 15 residues. Germline assignment: CDR1 LNHDA and CDR2 SQIVND (reference sequence). CDR3 bases: TGTGCCAGTCGCCTTGGACAGGGGGGAGAAGAGACCCAGTACTTC. Translating gives CASRLGQGGEETQYF.

This clone was seen more than once but under ten times. The rearrangement uses TRBV7-9 and TRBJ1-2, with D uncertain. The CDR3 runs 12 residues. V shed 5 bases and J shed 6 bases, with 10 bases lying between them. Germline CDR1 and CDR2: SEHNR and FQNEAQ (reference sequence). The CDR3 region is CASSPRVNGYTF. The DNA for the CDR3 is TGTGCCAGCAGCCCCCGTGTTAATGGCTACACCTTC. Variable domain in full (rest from reference TRBV7-9 and TRBJ1-2): DTGVSQNPRHKITKRGQNVTFRCDPISEHNRLYWYRQTLGQGPEFLTYFQNEAQLEKSRLLSDRFSAERPKGSFSTLEIQRTEQGDSAMYLCASSPRVNGYTFGSGTRLTVV.

The rearrangement links TRBV6-6 to TRBJ2-3, with D maybe TRBD1 (6 bases). Germline CDR1 MNHNY, CDR2 SVGAGI (reference sequence). The CDR3 contains 14 residues. The V end was cut by 7 bases, the J end by 4 bases, with 15 bases between. Here the CDR3 reads CASTSTGPPDTQYF. In nucleotides, the CDR3 is TGTGCCAGCACCAGTACAGGGCCCCCAGATACGCAGTATTTT.

This clone occurred a few times. The rearrangement links TRBV3-1 (or the pseudogene TRBV3-2) to TRBJ1-3; no firm D call. The germline V gene has CDR1 LGHDT and CDR2 YNNKEL (reference sequence). Deletions cut 2 bases from V and 8 bases from J, with 10 bases between. The length of the CDR3 is 13 residues. The chain's CDR3 is CASSQQSFDTIYF. CDR3 bases: TGTGCCAGCAGCCAACAAAGCTTTGACACCATATATTTT.

This clone was seen many times. The chain couples TRBV9 to TRBJ1-1; no clear D gene. Germline CDR1 SGDLS, CDR2 YYNGEE. V was trimmed by 0 bases and J by 13 bases, leaving 19 bases between them. The CDR3 has 14 residues. This CDR3 is CASSVDDTPREGFF. Here the CDR3 DNA reads TGTGCCAGCAGCGTAGATGACACCCCGAGGGAGGGTTTCTTT.

CDR3 nucleotide sequence: TGCGCCAGCAGTAATAAACAGGGGACTTCAAACTATGGCTACACCTTC. Translated: CASSNKQGTSNYGYTF. This chain joins TRBV23-1 and TRBJ1-2; 7 bases line up with TRBD1. TRBV23-1 is noted as an ORF with a role that remains uncertain. V shed 5 bases, J shed 2 bases, and the junction held 11 bases outside the gene matches. This CDR3 is 16 amino acids long.

The chain combines TRBV6-1 with TRBJ2-6; 10 positions agree with TRBD2. Losses at the gene ends were 4 bases for V and 1 base for J; bases not matched to a gene: 4. This CDR3 comprises 17 residues. Germline CDR1 reads MNHNS; CDR2 reads SASEGT. The CDR3 sequence is CASSGRTSGSGANVLTF. The DNA of the CDR3 is TGTGCCAGCAGTGGGCGGACTAGCGGATCTGGGGCCAACGTCCTGACTTTC.

The rearrangement uses TRBV18 and TRBJ1-1, with 10 bases aligning to TRBD1. Germline V gene data show CDR1 as KGHSH and CDR2 as LQKENI. The CDR3 has 14 amino acids. Germline trimming cut 7 bases from V and 6 bases from J; bases unmatched to any gene: 8. For the CDR3, the DNA is TGTGCCAGCTTGCCGGGACAGGGGAGGGCTGAAGCTTTCTTT. This codes for CASLPGQGRAEAFF.

The V gene is TRBV25-1, the J gene TRBJ2-1, with no clear D. The germline V gene encodes CDR1 MGHDK and CDR2 SYGVNS. The CDR3 runs to 13 residues. V was clipped by 3 bases and J by 6 bases, with 9 bases between them. The CDR3 protein is CASSESRSNEQFF. The CDR3 DNA reads as TGTGCCAGCAGTGAGTCCCGTTCCAATGAGCAGTTCTTC. Looking up the rest from reference TRBV25-1 and TRBJ2-1 gives the full variable domain: EADIYQTPRYLVIGTGKKITLECSQTMGHDKMYWYQQDPGMELHLIHYSYGVNSTEKGDLSSESTVSRIRTEHFPLTLESARPSHTSQYLCASSESRSNEQFFGPGTRLTVL.